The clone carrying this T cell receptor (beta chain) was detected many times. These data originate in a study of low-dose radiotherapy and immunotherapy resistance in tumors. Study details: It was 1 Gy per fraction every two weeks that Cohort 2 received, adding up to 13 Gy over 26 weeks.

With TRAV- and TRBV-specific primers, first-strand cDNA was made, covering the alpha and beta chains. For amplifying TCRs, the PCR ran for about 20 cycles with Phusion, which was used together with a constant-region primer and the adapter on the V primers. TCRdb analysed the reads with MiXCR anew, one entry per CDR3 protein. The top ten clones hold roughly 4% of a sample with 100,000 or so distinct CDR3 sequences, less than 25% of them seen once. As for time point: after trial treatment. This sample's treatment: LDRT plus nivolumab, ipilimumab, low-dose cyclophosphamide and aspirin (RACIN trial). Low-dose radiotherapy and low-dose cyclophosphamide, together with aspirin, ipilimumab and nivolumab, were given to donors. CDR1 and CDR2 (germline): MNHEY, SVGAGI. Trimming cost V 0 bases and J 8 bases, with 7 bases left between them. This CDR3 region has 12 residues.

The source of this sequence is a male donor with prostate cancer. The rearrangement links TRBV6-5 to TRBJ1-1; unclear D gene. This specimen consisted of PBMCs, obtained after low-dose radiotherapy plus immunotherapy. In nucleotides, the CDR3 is TGTGCCAGCAGTTACTCTGGGAGGGAAGCTTTCTTT. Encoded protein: CASSYSGREAFF.